The 28 T cell receptor beta chains below come from one sample, sequenced in a study of cytomegalovirus exposure and HLA in healthy donors. TCRdb keeps only in-frame clones here, not all; method: immunoSEQ multiplex PCR. The sample has 100,000 to 150,000 clones, around 94% seen once. Sequencing was performed on PBMCs. Every receptor here comes from a woman between 18 and 29 years old in good health and CMV-seronegative.

The chain links TRBV30 to TRBJ1-1; the D is unclear. Trimming pared 0 bases from V and 4 bases from J, leaving 15 bases between. The CDR3 totals 15 residues. CDR1 is GTSNPN, CDR2 SVGIG, per germline (reference sequence). This chain's CDR3 is CAWSVSYGVATEAFF. Written as DNA, the CDR3 is TGTGCCTGGAGTGTATCTTACGGGGTCGCCACTGAAGCTTTCTTT. Drawing the rest from reference TRBV30 and TRBJ1-1, the complete variable domain is SQTIHQWPATLVQPVGSPLSLECTVEGTSNPNLYWYRQAAGRGLQLLFYSVGIGQISSEVPQNLSASRPQDRQFILSSKKLLLSDSGFYLCAWSVSYGVATEAFFGQGTRLTVV.

This sequence joins TRBV19 and TRBJ1-5, with D perhaps matching TRBD1 (5 bases). V lost 3 bases, J lost 2 bases, and 11 bases lay in between. Germline V gene data show CDR1 as LNHDA and CDR2 as SQIVND (reference sequence). The CDR3 has 15 residues. CDR3 DNA: TGTGCCAGTAGTATCGGGAGGGGTGGCAATCAGCCCCAGCATTTT. Protein sequence: CASSIGRGGNQPQHF.

CDR3 sequence (DNA): TGTGCCAGCAAGGCAGGGGATCAGCCCCAGCATTTT. Its protein is CASKAGDQPQHF. The J gene is TRBJ1-5, the V gene TRBV28, with D perhaps matching TRBD1 (6 bases). Trimming removed 7 bases at V and 5 bases at J, with 9 bases between. CDR1 MDHEN and CDR2 SYDVKM come from the germline V gene. This CDR3 region has 12 residues.

This chain links TRBV6-5 with TRBJ2-1, with D hard to call. Per the germline V gene, CDR1 is MNHEY and CDR2 is SVGAGI. The CDR3 loop spans 16 amino acids. Between the trimmed V and J ends, which lost 2 bases and 3 bases, there was a span of 14 bases. The CDR3 sequence: CASSYIQASNYNEQFF. The CDR3 DNA is TGTGCCAGCAGTTACATCCAAGCGTCAAACTACAATGAGCAGTTCTTC.

The rearrangement joins TRBV4-1 to TRBJ1-6; TRBD1 agrees at 7 bases. Unmatched junction bases numbered 8, after V lost 0 bases and J lost 6 bases. In germline, CDR1 is MGHRA, CDR2 YSYEKL. This CDR3 has 17 residues. The CDR3 sequence is CASSQDRGTAANSPLHF. CDR3 sequence (DNA): TGCGCCAGCAGCCAAGATCGTGGGACAGCTGCTAATTCACCCCTCCACTTT.

The chain links TRBV5-1 to TRBJ2-1; possible D gene TRBD1, 5 bases. Per the germline V gene, CDR1 is SGHRS and CDR2 is YFSETQ. V lost 0 bases, J lost 8 bases, and 6 bases lay in between. This CDR3 is 12 amino acids long. Here the CDR3 DNA reads TGCGCCAGCAGCTTGGGGGGCCATGAGCAGTTCTTC. This sequence encodes CASSLGGHEQFF.

This clone appeared a few times. The V gene is TRBV27, the J gene TRBJ1-3; no clear D. From germline, CDR1 is MNHEY and CDR2 SMNVEV (reference sequence). The CDR3 runs to 13 residues. V lost 7 bases, J lost 0 bases, and 7 bases lay in between. This CDR3 is CASKSNSGNTIYF. CDR3 DNA sequence: TGTGCCAGCAAAAGCAACTCTGGAAACACCATATATTTT.

The chain is built from TRBV10-2 and TRBJ2-7; 11 bases are a match to TRBD2. Germline CDR1 and CDR2: WSHSY and SAAADI. This CDR3 has 17 residues. V lost 0 bases and J lost 5; bases outside the gene matches: 9. The CDR3 bases are TGCGCCAGCAGTGAGTCTAATAGCGGGAGGGGTATCGACGAGCAGTACTTC. Amino acid sequence: CASSESNSGRGIDEQYF.

The chain's CDR3 is CAWRQYNEQFF. The CDR3 DNA sequence: TGTGCCTGGAGACAGTACAATGAGCAGTTCTTC. This sequence joins TRBV30 and TRBJ2-1; D is unclear. The V and J ends lost 3 bases and 4 bases respectively, with 4 bases between them. CDR1 is GTSNPN, CDR2 SVGIG, per germline (reference sequence). The CDR3 covers 11 residues.

The chain couples TRBV6-1 to TRBJ1-2; 8 bases map to TRBD1. CDR1 is MNHNS and CDR2 is SASEGT in the germline V gene. V shed 1 base and J 4 bases; nucleotides not matched to a gene: 8. This CDR3 has 16 amino acids. This CDR3 is CASSEGGAGGIYGYTF. CDR3 DNA sequence: TGTGCCAGCAGTGAAGGAGGGGCAGGGGGCATCTATGGCTACACCTTC.

The V and J genes are TRBV9 and TRBJ1-4; 9 bases are a match to TRBD1. The ends lost 1 base at V and 8 bases at J; junction bases unmatched: 18. Germline assignment: CDR1 SGDLS and CDR2 YYNGEE. The CDR3 totals 19 residues. In nucleotides, the CDR3 is TGTGCCAGCAGCGTACGTGGTAAGTATAGAGGACAGGGGTACGAAAAACTGTTTTTT. Translation gives CASSVRGKYRGQGYEKLFF.

The chain recombines TRBV2 with TRBJ1-1; a possible D gene is TRBD1 (6 bases). This CDR3 comprises 18 residues. The V and J ends lost 4 bases and 4 bases respectively, with 25 bases between them. Germline assignment: CDR1 SNHLY and CDR2 FYNNEI. CDR3 DNA: TGTGCCAGCAGTGTCAACTTCTTGGGCAGGGGAGTAGTCACTGAAGCTTTCTTT. Translation gives CASSVNFLGRGVVTEAFF.

The table lists this clone with a count of one. The chain has TRBV4-2 and TRBJ2-4, with 10 nucleotides matching TRBD2. The CDR3 covers 19 residues. Germline V lookup: CDR1 LGHNA, CDR2 YNFKEQ. V shed 4 bases, J shed 0 bases, and the junction held 12 bases outside the gene matches. CDR3 residues: CASSPRGTSATLAKNIQYF. The CDR3 nucleotides read TGTGCCAGCAGCCCTAGAGGGACTAGCGCAACCCTAGCCAAAAACATTCAGTACTTC.

This rearrangement joins TRBV28 to TRBJ2-7, with 7 positions matching TRBD1. Germline-derived CDR1 and CDR2 are MDHEN and SYDVKM. The CDR3 length is 15 residues. V lost 5 bases and J lost 1; bases outside the gene matches: 8. As DNA, the CDR3 is TGTGCCAGCAGTGTCACAGGGGCTGGATCCTACGAGCAGTACTTC. Residues: CASSVTGAGSYEQYF. Complete variable domain (other parts from reference TRBV28 and TRBJ2-7): DVKVTQSSRYLVKRTGEKVFLECVQDMDHENMFWYRQDPGLGLRLIYFSYDVKMKEKGDIPEGYSVSREKKERFSLILESASTNQTSMYLCASSVTGAGSYEQYFGPGTRLTVT.

V and J are TRBV28 and TRBJ1-1; the match to TRBD1 covers 7 bases. Per germline, CDR1 MDHEN and CDR2 SYDVKM. CDR3 length: 15 residues. V lost 6 bases, J lost 1 base, and 8 bases stayed unmatched. CDR3 region: CASSAPGQPNTEAFF. DNA of the CDR3: TGTGCCAGCAGCGCACCGGGACAGCCGAACACTGAAGCTTTCTTT.

The chain has TRBV27 and TRBJ2-3, with D possibly matching TRBD2 (6 bases). The V gene lost 1 base and the J gene lost 4 bases, with 15 bases spanning the gap. CDR1 is MNHEY, CDR2 SMNVEV, per germline (reference sequence). The CDR3 spans 16 residues. DNA for the CDR3: TGTGCCAGCAGTTTATACGCGGGGATGGGGTCAGATACGCAGTATTTT. Residues: CASSLYAGMGSDTQYF.

This chain links TRBV10-3 with TRBJ2-7, with 7 positions matching TRBD1. CDR3 length: 14 amino acids. The germline CDR1 and CDR2 sequences are ENHRY and SYGVKD. J lost 4 bases, V lost 6 bases, and 9 bases had no gene match. In DNA, the CDR3 is TGTGCCATCAGGAGAGGACAGGAGGAATACGAGCAGTACTTC. It translates to CAIRRGQEEYEQYF.

V is TRBV19 and J is TRBJ2-2; 12 nucleotides match TRBD2. The CDR3 runs to 17 residues. With V trimmed by 5 bases and J by 0 bases, 4 bases remained unmatched. Per germline, CDR1 LNHDA and CDR2 SQIVND (reference sequence). CDR3 sequence: CASSSLAGGANTGELFF. The CDR3 DNA reads as TGTGCCAGTAGTTCCCTAGCGGGGGGGGCGAACACCGGGGAGCTGTTTTTT.

The V and J genes are TRBV7-9 and TRBJ2-4; TRBD2 matches 7 bases. Germline values: CDR1 SEHNR, CDR2 FQNEAQ (reference sequence). CDR3 length: 15 amino acids. Trimming took 4 bases from V and 3 from J; bases not matched to a gene: 6. CDR3 sequence reads: CASSSSGRIKNIQYF. In DNA form, the CDR3 reads TGTGCCAGCAGCTCCTCCGGGAGGATCAAAAACATTCAGTACTTC.

V usage is TRBV18 and J usage is TRBJ1-1, with TRBD1 identical over 9 bases. V was clipped by 2 bases and J by 3 bases; unmatched bases: 7. The CDR3 length is 16 residues. Per germline, CDR1 KGHSH and CDR2 LQKENI. CDR3 DNA: TGTGCCAGCTCACCAGGTGTAAGGACAGGGGACACTGAAGCTTTCTTT. This translates into CASSPGVRTGDTEAFF.

The chain uses TRBV2 and TRBJ2-1; TRBD1 matches 7 bases. The germline CDR1 and CDR2 sequences are SNHLY and FYNNEI. This CDR3 has 14 residues. V lost 6 bases and J lost 8; bases outside the gene matches: 10. The CDR3 region is CASSRLLGGDEQFF. DNA for the CDR3: TGTGCCAGCAGCCGATTATTAGGGGGCGATGAGCAGTTCTTC.

The V call is TRBV27, the J call TRBJ2-7; 10 bases agree with TRBD2. The CDR3 is 16 residues long. With V trimmed by 4 bases and J by 4 bases, 10 bases remained unmatched. Germline V gene sequence: CDR1 MNHEY, CDR2 SMNVEV (reference sequence). CDR3 coding DNA: TGTGCCAGCAGTTCCCTCGGGGCGGGACTAGCGTACGAGCAGTACTTC. Protein sequence: CASSSLGAGLAYEQYF.

The chain joins TRBV5-4 to TRBJ2-2, with a weak D call TRBD1 (6 bases). V dropped 6 bases and J dropped 0 bases, with 12 bases sitting between them. The CDR3 is 15 amino acids. Germline V CDR1 and CDR2: SGHNT, YYREEE (reference sequence). Here the CDR3 DNA reads TGTGCCAGCATCCCCGGGACACCGAACACCGGGGAGCTGTTTTTT. It codes for CASIPGTPNTGELFF.

The CDR3: CASGGMKVGAGGNEQFF. The CDR3 nucleotides are TGTGCCAGCGGCGGGATGAAGGTCGGGGCTGGGGGCAATGAGCAGTTCTTC. The chain carries TRBV5-6 and TRBJ2-1; a weak D match, TRBD2 (6 bases). This CDR3 spans 17 amino acids. Trimming left V 7 bases short and J 6 bases short, with 26 bases between. Germline loops: CDR1 SGHDT, CDR2 YYEEEE.

The chain uses TRBV5-1 and TRBJ2-5; TRBD2 might be the D (6 bases). Germline V lookup: CDR1 SGHRS, CDR2 YFSETQ. The length of the CDR3 is 16 residues. V shed 1 base and J shed 2 bases, with 15 bases lying between them. CDR3 nucleotide sequence: TGCGCCAGCAGCTTGACTAGTAGCGGAGCGCAAGAGACCCAGTACTTC. This codes for CASSLTSSGAQETQYF.

The CDR3, as DNA: TGTGCCAGCAGCGTCGGGGGAGGGGTGGAGACCCAGTACTTC. Amino acid sequence: CASSVGGGVETQYF. The V and J genes are TRBV9 and TRBJ2-5, with TRBD2 matching over 7 bases. This CDR3 has 14 amino acids. After removal of 2 bases from V and 5 bases from J, the junction contained 6 bases not matched to a gene. Germline V gives CDR1 SGDLS, CDR2 YYNGEE.

The V call is TRBV28, the J call TRBJ1-2; tentatively, D is TRBD1 (5 bases). The CDR3 is 15 residues long. V lost 2 bases, J lost 4 bases, and 14 bases lay in between. Germline CDR1 and CDR2: MDHEN and SYDVKM. CDR3 loop: CASSLNQGLLYGYTF. The CDR3 nucleotides are TGTGCCAGCAGTTTAAACCAGGGCCTCCTCTATGGCTACACCTTC.

The chain employs TRBV13 and TRBJ1-2, with TRBD1 as a possible D gene (5 bases). This CDR3 contains 14 residues. Germline V gives CDR1 PRHDT, CDR2 FYEKMQ (reference sequence). The V gene lost 3 bases and the J gene lost 2 bases, with 10 bases spanning the gap. CDR3 sequence: CASSFGQGNYGYTF. In nucleotides, the CDR3 is TGTGCCAGCAGCTTTGGGCAGGGCAACTATGGCTACACCTTC.